This is a list of T cell receptor beta chains from one sample in a study of T-cell memory formation after mild COVID-19. A single record per CDR3 protein comes from TCRdb applying MiXCR to the 5' RACE reads. The sample has around 250,000 distinct CDR3 sequences, 15% to 20% seen once. The sequenced sample was PBMCs or a T cell subset sorted from them (not recorded which). These receptors all come from a man younger than 35 who had mild COVID-19 (a few samples of this study predate the infection). Cell type and time point are not known. Each CDR3 is given with its conserved first and last residue. Fields, in order: clone size, J gene, V gene, CDR3 protein. Only part of the rows carry a size: once, few, many, or a class if the clone is expanded.

few TRBJ2-5 TRBV7-9 CAIAGREETQYF
NA TRBJ1-2 TRBV6-1 CASSEGIRVFGNYGYTF
NA TRBJ2-3 TRBV6-5 CASSYSKGLYTDTQYF
NA TRBJ2-3 TRBV4-3 CASSRVAGGTDTQYF
NA TRBJ2-2 TRBV7-9 CASSLGRAVLNTGELFF
NA TRBJ1-6 TRBV7-2 CASSLSARASPLHF
NA TRBJ2-7 TRBV4-1 CASSQGAFRDRVYF
NA TRBJ1-1 TRBV12-2 CASRPVRRVSSGFDTEAFF
few TRBJ2-1 TRBV7-9 CASSLGTAEQFF
few TRBJ1-6 TRBV6-6 CASSYGGQGPESYNSPLHF
many TRBJ1-2 TRBV4-2 CASSQRTFPYGYTF
few TRBJ2-7 TRBV10-3 CAIQPNGGGHEQYF
NA TRBJ2-1 TRBV7-2 CASSPGTGPSYNEQFF
few TRBJ2-7 TRBV6-1 CASSESVYYEQYF
few TRBJ2-3 TRBV27 CASSPFRRGGTDTQYF